This record looks at one T cell receptor beta chain sequence and its context. The antigen is not known. Per the germline V gene, CDR1 is LNHNV and CDR2 is YYDKDF (reference sequence). The J segment lost 1 base and the V segment lost 5 bases, leaving 8 bases of the junction unmatched. CDR3 size: 16 residues. The data derive from a study of Ad26.COV2.S vaccination and SARS-CoV-2 variants. Study in general: Administration of Ad26.COV2.S was intramuscular, either once or twice 56 days apart.

Study results and limitations: Non-spike TCR breadth showed similarity between vaccine and placebo recipients.

Here immunoSEQ multiplex PCR was the method, and the copy in TCRdb shows in-frame clones only, minus some. The sample carries 300,000 to 400,000 clones, approximately 85% recorded once. The treatment: approximately 18 received Ad26.COV2.S at low or high dose, single or two shots; about 5 received placebo; per-sample allocation not given. The investigators took samples on day 63 after the first vaccine or placebo injection. Aged 18-55 years, donor was enrolled in Boston around 2020. An Ad26 vector carrying the Wuhan-strain SARS-CoV-2 spike served as the vaccine. The V and J genes are TRBV15 and TRBJ1-5, with TRBD1 matching 7 bases. The origin of this receptor is a person aged 18 to 59 who received the Ad26.COV2.S COVID-19 vaccine or a placebo. The source material was peripheral blood, sampled in a trial of Ad26.COV2.S vaccine versus placebo. The CDR3 DNA is TGTGCCACCAGCTTACGAAAACAGGGGAGCAATCAGCCCCAGCATTTT. Its translation: CATSLRKQGSNQPQHF.